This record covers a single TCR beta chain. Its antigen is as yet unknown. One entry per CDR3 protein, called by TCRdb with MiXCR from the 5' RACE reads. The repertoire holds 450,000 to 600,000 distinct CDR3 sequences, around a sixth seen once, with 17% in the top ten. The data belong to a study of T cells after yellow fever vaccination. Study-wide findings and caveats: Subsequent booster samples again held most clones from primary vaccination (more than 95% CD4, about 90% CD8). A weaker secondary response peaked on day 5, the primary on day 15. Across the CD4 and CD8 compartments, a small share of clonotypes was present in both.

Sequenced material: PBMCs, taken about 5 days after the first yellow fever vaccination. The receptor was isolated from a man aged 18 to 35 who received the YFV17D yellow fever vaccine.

DNA of the CDR3: TGTGCCACCAACAGGGGACCCTACGAGCAGTACGTC. Protein: CATNRGPYEQYV. The genes are TRBV24-1 and TRBJ2-7; 7 nucleotides agree with TRBD1. V shed 8 bases, J shed 2 bases, and the junction held 2 bases outside the gene matches. This CDR3 has 12 amino acids. Germline values: CDR1 KGHDR, CDR2 SFDVKD.